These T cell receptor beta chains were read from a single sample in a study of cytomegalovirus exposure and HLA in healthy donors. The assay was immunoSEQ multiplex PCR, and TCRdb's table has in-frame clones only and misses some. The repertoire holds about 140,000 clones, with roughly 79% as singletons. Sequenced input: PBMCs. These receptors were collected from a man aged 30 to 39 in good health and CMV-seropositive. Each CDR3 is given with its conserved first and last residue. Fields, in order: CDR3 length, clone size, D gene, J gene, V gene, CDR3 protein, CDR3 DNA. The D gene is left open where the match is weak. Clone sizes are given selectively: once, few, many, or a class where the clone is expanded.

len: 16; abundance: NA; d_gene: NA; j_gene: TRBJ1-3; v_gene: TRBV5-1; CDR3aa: CASSPGGGLQGNTIYF; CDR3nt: TGCGCCAGCAGCCCCGGTGGCGGACTCCAAGGAAACACCATATATTTT
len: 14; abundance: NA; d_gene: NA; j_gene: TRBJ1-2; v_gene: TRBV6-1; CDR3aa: CASIERWTRDGYTF; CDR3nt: TGTGCCAGCATCGAAAGGTGGACGAGGGATGGCTACACCTTC
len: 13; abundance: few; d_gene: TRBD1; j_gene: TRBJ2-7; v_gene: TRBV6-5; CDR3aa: CASRRTGTYEQYF; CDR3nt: TGTGCCAGCAGGAGGACAGGGACCTACGAGCAGTACTTC
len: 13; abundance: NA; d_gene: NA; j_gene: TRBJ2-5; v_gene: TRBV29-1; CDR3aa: CSGGRGKVETQYF; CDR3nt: TGCAGCGGCGGTAGGGGAAAGGTTGAGACCCAGTACTTC
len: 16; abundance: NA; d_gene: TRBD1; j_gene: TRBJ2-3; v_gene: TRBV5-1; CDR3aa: CASSPGQGAVVDTQYF; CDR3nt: TGCGCCAGCAGCCCCGGACAGGGGGCTGTGGTAGATACGCAGTATTTT
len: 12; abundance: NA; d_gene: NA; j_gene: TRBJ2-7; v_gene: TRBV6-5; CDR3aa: CASTPGGREQYF; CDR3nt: TGTGCCAGCACCCCAGGTGGAAGGGAGCAGTACTTC
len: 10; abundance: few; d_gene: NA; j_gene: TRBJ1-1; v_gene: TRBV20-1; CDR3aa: CSAQDTEAFF; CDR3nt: TGCAGTGCACAGGACACTGAAGCTTTCTTT
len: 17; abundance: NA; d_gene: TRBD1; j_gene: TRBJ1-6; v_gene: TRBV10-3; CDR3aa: CAIRPDRGFTYNSPLHF; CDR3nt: TGTGCCATCAGGCCAGACAGGGGGTTTACCTATAATTCACCCCTCCACTTT
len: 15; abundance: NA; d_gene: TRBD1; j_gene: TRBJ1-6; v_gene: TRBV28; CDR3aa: CASGRRDRVNSPLHF; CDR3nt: TGTGCCAGCGGAAGACGGGACAGGGTAAATTCACCCCTCCACTTT
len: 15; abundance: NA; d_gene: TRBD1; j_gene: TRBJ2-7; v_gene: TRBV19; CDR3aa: CASRASGGFSYEQYF; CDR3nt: TGTGCCAGTAGGGCCTCAGGGGGCTTTTCCTACGAGCAGTACTTC
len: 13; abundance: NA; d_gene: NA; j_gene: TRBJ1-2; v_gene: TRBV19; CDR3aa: CASSMAQETGYTF; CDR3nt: TGTGCCAGTAGTATGGCGCAGGAAACTGGCTACACCTTC
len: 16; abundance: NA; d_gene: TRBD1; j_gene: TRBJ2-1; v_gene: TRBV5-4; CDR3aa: CASSFATGGAYNEQFF; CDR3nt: TGTGCCAGCAGCTTCGCGACAGGGGGTGCGTACAATGAGCAGTTCTTC
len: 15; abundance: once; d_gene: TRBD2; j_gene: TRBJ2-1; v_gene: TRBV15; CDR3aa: CATSTGTSGYNEQFF; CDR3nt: TGTGCCACCAGCACAGGGACTAGCGGTTACAATGAGCAGTTCTTC
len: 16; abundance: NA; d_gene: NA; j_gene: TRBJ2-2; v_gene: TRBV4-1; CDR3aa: CASSLHPQGNTGELFF; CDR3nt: TGCGCCAGCAGCCTCCACCCGCAGGGGAACACCGGGGAGCTGTTTTTT
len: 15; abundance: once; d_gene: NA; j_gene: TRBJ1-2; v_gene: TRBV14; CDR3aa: CASSQFGTIRYGYTF; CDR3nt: TGTGCCAGCAGCCAATTCGGGACAATCCGATATGGCTACACCTTC
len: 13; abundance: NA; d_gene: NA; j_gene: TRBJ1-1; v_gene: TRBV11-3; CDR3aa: CASSSGSFTEAFF; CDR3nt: TGTGCCAGCAGCTCAGGGTCTTTCACTGAAGCTTTCTTT
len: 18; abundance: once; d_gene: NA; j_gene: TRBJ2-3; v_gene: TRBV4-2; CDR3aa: CASSQDGPQGGSTDTQYF; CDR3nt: TGTGCCAGCAGCCAAGATGGACCACAGGGCGGAAGCACAGATACGCAGTATTTT
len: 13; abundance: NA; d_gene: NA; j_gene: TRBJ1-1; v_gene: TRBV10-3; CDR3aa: CAISELGGTEAFF; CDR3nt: TGTGCCATCAGTGAACTAGGCGGTACTGAAGCTTTCTTT
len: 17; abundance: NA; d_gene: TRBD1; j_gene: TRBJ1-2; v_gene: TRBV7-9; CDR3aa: CASSPKTGPSTLYGYTF; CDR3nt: TGTGCCAGCAGCCCGAAGACAGGGCCAAGTACCCTCTATGGCTACACCTTC
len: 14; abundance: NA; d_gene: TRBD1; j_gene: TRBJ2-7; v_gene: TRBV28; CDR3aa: CASKGTGGPYEQYF; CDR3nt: TGTGCCAGCAAGGGGACAGGGGGCCCCTACGAGCAGTACTTC
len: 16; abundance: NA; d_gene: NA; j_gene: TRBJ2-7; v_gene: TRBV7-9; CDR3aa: CASSLVVGLSSYEQYF; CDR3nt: TGTGCCAGCAGCTTAGTAGTCGGGTTAAGCTCCTACGAGCAGTACTTC
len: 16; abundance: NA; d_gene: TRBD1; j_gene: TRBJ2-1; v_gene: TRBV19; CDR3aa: CASSRDSATSYNEQFF; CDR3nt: TGTGCCAGTAGTAGGGACAGCGCTACATCCTACAATGAGCAGTTCTTC
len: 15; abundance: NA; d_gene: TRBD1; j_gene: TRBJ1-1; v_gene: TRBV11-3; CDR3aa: CASSLGGQGKTEAFF; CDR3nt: TGTGCCAGCAGCTTAGGCGGACAGGGAAAAACTGAAGCTTTCTTT
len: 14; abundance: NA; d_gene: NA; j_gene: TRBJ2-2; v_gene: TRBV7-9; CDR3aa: CASSAAGYTGELFF; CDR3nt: TGTGCCAGCAGCGCAGCAGGGTACACCGGGGAGCTGTTTTTT
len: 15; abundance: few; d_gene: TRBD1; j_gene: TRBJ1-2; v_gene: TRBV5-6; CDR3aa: CASRMGQPGGYGYTF; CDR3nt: TGTGCCAGCAGGATGGGACAGCCGGGTGGCTATGGCTACACCTTC
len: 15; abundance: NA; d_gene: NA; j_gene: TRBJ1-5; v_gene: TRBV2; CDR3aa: CASIGEGALGQPQHF; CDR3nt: TGTGCCAGCATAGGGGAAGGGGCTTTGGGACAGCCCCAGCATTTT
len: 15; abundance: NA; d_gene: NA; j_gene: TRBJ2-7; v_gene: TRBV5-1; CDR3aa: CASSWDTEGSYEQYF; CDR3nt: TGCGCCAGCAGTTGGGACACCGAGGGGTCCTACGAGCAGTACTTC
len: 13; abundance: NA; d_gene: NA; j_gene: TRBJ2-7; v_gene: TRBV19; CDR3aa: CASSGSGTYEQYF; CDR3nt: TGTGCCAGTAGTGGGAGCGGTACCTACGAGCAGTACTTC
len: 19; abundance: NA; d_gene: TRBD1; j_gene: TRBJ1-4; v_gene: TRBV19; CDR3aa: CASTQQGAEWGRWGEKLFF; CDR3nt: TGTGCCAGTACCCAACAGGGGGCTGAGTGGGGGCGATGGGGAGAAAAACTGTTTTTT
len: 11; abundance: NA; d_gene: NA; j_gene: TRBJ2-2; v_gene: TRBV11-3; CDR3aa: CASRRAGELFF; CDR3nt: TGTGCCAGCAGACGGGCCGGGGAGCTGTTTTTT